Below, 23 T cell receptor beta chains from the same sample are listed, as sequenced in a study of blood T cell repertoires in COVID-19. Profiled with immunoSEQ multiplex PCR; TCRdb holds only in-frame clones, not every one. The data show tens of thousands of clones, 79% seen once. Sequences were obtained from peripheral blood. The receptor source for this set is a woman of 80 years or more with active or convalescent COVID-19.

In the case of this clone: This specimen includes other DNA sequences encoding the same CDR3. The J gene is TRBJ2-3, the V gene TRBV5-1; no clear D gene. The germline CDR1 and CDR2 sequences are SGHRS and YFSETQ. V was pared by 4 bases and J by 2 bases, with 5 bases between. This CDR3 has 12 residues. CDR3 sequence (DNA): TGCGCCAGCAGCCAAAACACAGATACGCAGTATTTT. Amino acid sequence: CASSQNTDTQYF.

This clone occurred a few times. The chain employs TRBV6-2 or TRBV6-3 and TRBJ2-2; D remains unclear. Trimming took 6 bases from V and 6 from J, leaving 14 bases between them. Looked up from germline, CDR1 is MNHEY and CDR2 is SVGEGT. The length of the CDR3 is 14 residues. The CDR3 DNA follows: TGTGCCAGCAGCCGTACGCCCCAGGCCGGGGAGCTGTTTTTT. It specifies CASSRTPQAGELFF.

This clone was recorded a few times. The chain combines TRBV7-2 with TRBJ2-5; a weak D match, TRBD2 (6 bases). V shed 1 base and J shed 5 bases, with 11 bases lying between them. The germline CDR1 and CDR2 sequences are SGHTA and FQGNSA. The CDR3 consists of 14 residues. The CDR3 is CASSLGSGGETQYF. In nucleotides, the CDR3 is TGTGCCAGCAGCTTAGGATCAGGAGGGGAGACCCAGTACTTC. Drawing the rest from reference TRBV7-2 and TRBJ2-5, the complete variable domain is GAGVSQSPSNKVTEKGKDVELRCDPISGHTALYWYRQSLGQGLEFLIYFQGNSAPDKSGLPSDRFSAERTGGSVSTLTIQRTQQEDSAVYLCASSLGSGGETQYFGPGTRLLVL.

This clone has more than one count but fewer than ten. This chain joins TRBV19 and TRBJ1-1; possible D gene TRBD1, 5 bases. This CDR3 comprises 13 residues. Trimming removed 11 bases from V and 5 bases from J, with 18 bases in between. The germline V gene encodes CDR1 LNHDA and CDR2 SQIVND (reference sequence). CDR3 sequence: CAGTRRDGTEAFF. CDR3 nucleotides: TGTGCCGGAACTAGGAGGGACGGAACTGAAGCTTTCTTT.

The rearrangement joins TRBV24-1 to TRBJ2-3; possible D gene TRBD1, 5 bases. V was trimmed by 5 bases and J by 3 bases, leaving 11 bases between them. Germline lookup yields CDR1 KGHDR and CDR2 SFDVKD. There are 14 residues in the CDR3. The CDR3, as DNA: TGTGCCACCAGTGGCAGGGTAGGGACAGATACGCAGTATTTT. Residues: CATSGRVGTDTQYF.

The V and J genes are TRBV5-4 and TRBJ1-1, with 8 bases matching TRBD1. This CDR3 is built from 13 residues. Trimming at V came to 4 bases and at J to 5 bases, leaving 4 bases not matched to a gene. Germline V gene sequence: CDR1 SGHNT, CDR2 YYREEE (reference sequence). The CDR3 loop is CASSRDRITEAFF. The CDR3 DNA follows: TGTGCCAGCAGCAGGGACAGGATAACTGAAGCTTTCTTT.

The chain has TRBV7-9 and TRBJ2-2; TRBD1 is a possible D gene (5 bases). Looked up from germline, CDR1 is SEHNR and CDR2 is FQNEAQ (reference sequence). The V gene lost 11 bases and the J gene lost 0 bases, with 19 bases spanning the gap. The CDR3 is 16 amino acids. The CDR3 reads CAQPSSAGSNTGELFF. DNA of the CDR3: TGTGCCCAACCTTCGTCGGCAGGGTCGAACACCGGGGAGCTGTTTTTT.

The rearrangement links TRBV9 to TRBJ1-2; unclear D gene. V lost 0 bases and J 2 bases, leaving 8 bases between the germline ends. The CDR3 extends over 14 amino acids. Germline V CDR1 and CDR2: SGDLS, YYNGEE. The CDR3 here is CASSVGGDNYGYTF. The CDR3 nucleotides read TGTGCCAGCAGCGTAGGAGGAGACAACTATGGCTACACCTTC.

A note on this clone: The junction departs from germline at one end; a sequencing error may be responsible. V and J are TRBV15 and TRBJ2-7; D gene uncertain. CDR3 size: 13 residues. Germline V gene sequence: CDR1 LNHNV, CDR2 YYDKDF (reference sequence). In DNA, the CDR3 is TGTGCCACCAGCCGAGACCCTTCGGGCGAGCAGTACTTC. Its translation: CATSRDPSGEQYF.

The gene calls are TRBV6-2 or TRBV6-3 and TRBJ1-3; no clear D gene. There are 14 residues in the CDR3. V was shortened by 2 bases and J by 3 bases, with 8 bases between the two germline ends. Germline V gene data show CDR1 as MNHEY and CDR2 as SVGEGT. The CDR3 region has the DNA TGTGCCAGCAGTTACGCGAGGTTTGGAAACACCATATATTTT. Amino acid sequence: CASSYARFGNTIYF.

The rearrangement links TRBV6-2 or TRBV6-3 to TRBJ2-5; a weak D match, TRBD1 (6 bases). Trimming removed 3 bases at V and 5 bases at J, with 25 bases between. The CDR3 is 18 residues long. CDR1 is MNHEY and CDR2 is SVGEGT in the germline V gene. CDR3 nucleotides: TGTGCCAGCAGTTATTGGTCAGGTGGAGCAGGGGAGTTGGAGACCCAGTACTTC. It specifies CASSYWSGGAGELETQYF.

The rearrangement uses TRBV7-3 and TRBJ2-2, with 7 bases aligning to TRBD1. Per germline, CDR1 SGHTA and CDR2 FQGTGA. V trimming: 1 base; J trimming: 2 bases; junction bases outside the gene matches: 10. This CDR3 is built from 18 residues. The CDR3 is CASSLKGFAGGNTGELFF. In nucleotides, the CDR3 is TGTGCCAGCAGCTTAAAGGGTTTTGCAGGGGGAAACACCGGGGAGCTGTTTTTT.

This sequence joins TRBV3-1 (or the pseudogene TRBV3-2) and TRBJ2-1, with 10 nucleotides matching TRBD2. The CDR3 runs to 17 residues. J lost 4 bases, V lost 0 bases, and 6 bases had no gene match. Germline loops: CDR1 LGHDT, CDR2 YNNKEL (reference sequence). CDR3 region: CASSQDIGAGGYNEQFF. CDR3 nucleotides: TGTGCCAGCAGCCAAGACATCGGAGCGGGAGGGTACAATGAGCAGTTCTTC.

This rearrangement joins TRBV20-1 to TRBJ1-6; TRBD1 agrees at 7 bases. The CDR3 runs 16 residues. Per germline, CDR1 DFQATT and CDR2 SNEGSKA (reference sequence). The V segment lost 3 bases and the J segment 4 bases; nucleotides outside the gene matches: 9. For the CDR3, the DNA is TGCAGTGCTAGTATATGGCCGGGACAGTATAATTCACCCCTCCACTTT. Amino acids: CSASIWPGQYNSPLHF.

The chain uses TRBV10-3 and TRBJ2-1; 12 nucleotides line up with TRBD2. The CDR3 extends over 17 amino acids. From germline, CDR1 is ENHRY and CDR2 SYGVKD. The ends lost 4 bases at V and 0 bases at J; junction bases unmatched: 4. The CDR3 nucleotides read TGTGCCATCAGTGTCTCACTAGCGGGGGGCTCCTACAATGAGCAGTTCTTC. It yields the protein CAISVSLAGGSYNEQFF.

V and J are TRBV5-6 and TRBJ1-2, with D unresolved. Trimming cost V 2 bases and J 4 bases, with 9 bases left between them. The CDR3 is 13 amino acids. Germline values: CDR1 SGHDT, CDR2 YYEEEE. CDR3 in amino acids: CASSFVDIYGYTF. In nucleotides, the CDR3 is TGTGCCAGCAGCTTCGTTGACATCTATGGCTACACCTTC.

This chain joins TRBV5-1 and TRBJ2-7; TRBD1 matches at 10 bases. This CDR3 contains 16 residues. CDR1 SGHRS and CDR2 YFSETQ come from the germline V gene. V dropped 0 bases and J dropped 2; count of bases not matched to a gene: 5. CDR3 sequence reads: CASSLGQGAMAYEQYF. The CDR3, as DNA: TGCGCCAGCAGCTTGGGACAGGGGGCAATGGCCTACGAGCAGTACTTC.

V gene TRBV5-1 combines with J gene TRBJ1-1; weak D call: TRBD1 (5 bases). This CDR3 has 14 amino acids. CDR1 is SGHRS and CDR2 is YFSETQ in the germline V gene. The V gene lost 4 bases and the J gene lost 2 bases, with 12 bases spanning the gap. The CDR3 spells CASSGGDGNTEAFF. The CDR3 DNA follows: TGCGCCAGCAGCGGGGGGGACGGAAACACTGAAGCTTTCTTT.

This rearrangement joins TRBV10-3 to TRBJ1-3; D might be TRBD1 (5 bases). The CDR3 spans 14 residues. V lost 6 bases to trimming and J lost 0 bases, with 9 bases between them. Germline V gene data show CDR1 as ENHRY and CDR2 as SYGVKD. The chain's CDR3 is CAISGGFSGNTIYF. CDR3 in DNA: TGTGCCATCAGCGGGGGATTCTCTGGAAACACCATATATTTT.

The chain uses TRBV10-3 and TRBJ2-6; TRBD1 might be the D (6 bases). The germline V gene encodes CDR1 ENHRY and CDR2 SYGVKD. CDR3 length: 16 residues. V was pared by 10 bases and J by 5 bases, with 21 bases between. CDR3 protein: CANSPGQTSWANVLTF. Written as DNA, the CDR3 is TGTGCCAACTCACCGGGACAAACATCTTGGGCCAACGTCCTGACTTTC.

The chain recombines TRBV7-3 with TRBJ2-1; the match to TRBD1 covers 7 bases. The germline V gene has CDR1 SGHTA and CDR2 FQGTGA. With 2 bases clipped from V and 5 bases from J, the junction kept 3 bases outside the gene matches. The CDR3 sequence is 14 residues long. CDR3 DNA sequence: TGTGCCAGCAGCTTAGGGACAGCAGACAATGAGCAGTTCTTC. Its translation is CASSLGTADNEQFF. Based on the CDR3 plus reference TRBV7-3 and TRBJ2-1, the full variable domain is GAGVSQTPSNKVTEKGKYVELRCDPISGHTALYWYRQSLGQGPEFLIYFQGTGAADDSGLPNDRFFAVRPEGSVSTLKIQRTERGDSAVYLCASSLGTADNEQFFGPGTRLTVL.

This clone came up a few times. V usage is TRBV7-2 and J usage is TRBJ2-7; no definite D call. Germline CDR1 is SGHTA and CDR2 is FQGNSA. V lost 5 bases to trimming and J lost 4 bases, with 9 bases between them. There are 12 residues in the CDR3. CDR3 bases: TGTGCCAGCAGCAACCCAGGATACGAGCAGTACTTC. Translation: CASSNPGYEQYF.

The chain combines TRBV2 with TRBJ1-1; D ambiguous. CDR1 is SNHLY, CDR2 FYNNEI, per germline. The germline V and J ends were trimmed by 4 bases and 9 bases, with 18 bases remaining between them. The CDR3 length is 14 residues. The DNA of the CDR3 is TGTGCCAGCAGTGCATATTTTGGGCAGCTCCAAGCTTTCTTT. The encoded protein is CASSAYFGQLQAFF.